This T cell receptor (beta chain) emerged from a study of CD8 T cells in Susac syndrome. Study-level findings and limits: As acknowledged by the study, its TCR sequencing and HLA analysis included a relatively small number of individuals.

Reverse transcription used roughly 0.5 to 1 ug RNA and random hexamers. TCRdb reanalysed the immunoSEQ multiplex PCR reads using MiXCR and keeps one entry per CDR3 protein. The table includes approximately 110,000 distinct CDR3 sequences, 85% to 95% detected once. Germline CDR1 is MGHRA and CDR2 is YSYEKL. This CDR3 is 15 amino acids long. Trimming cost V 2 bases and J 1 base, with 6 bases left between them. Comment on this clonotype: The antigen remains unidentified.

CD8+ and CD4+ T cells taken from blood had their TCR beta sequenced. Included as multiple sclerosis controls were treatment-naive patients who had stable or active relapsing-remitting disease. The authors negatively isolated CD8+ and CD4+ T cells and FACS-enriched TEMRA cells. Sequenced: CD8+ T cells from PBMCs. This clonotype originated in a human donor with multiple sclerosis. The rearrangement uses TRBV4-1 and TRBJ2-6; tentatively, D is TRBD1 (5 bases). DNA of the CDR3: TGCGCCAGCAGCCAATCAGGGTCTGGGGCCAACGTCCTGACTTTC. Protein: CASSQSGSGANVLTF.